This entry lists 10 T cell receptor beta chains sequenced from one sample in a study of blood T cells in healthy people across ages. A second PCR, run for roughly 7 to 12 cycles, used a sample-barcoded 5' primer plus a J-beta primer mix. TCRdb itself ran the 5' RACE reads through MiXCR, one entry per CDR3 protein. The sample carries around 1,700,000 distinct CDR3 sequences, 28% recorded once. The sequencing input was blood. All receptors come from a woman in her thirties in good health.

This clonotype has only a few counts. This chain connects TRBV14 to TRBJ2-7, with 7 bases identical to TRBD1. J gave up 3 bases and V 2 bases, and 10 bases lay outside the gene matches. The germline V gene has CDR1 SGHDN and CDR2 FVKESK. CDR3 length: 16 residues. CDR3 coding DNA: TGTGCCAGCAGCCAAACGACAGGGTTCTCCCTCTACGAGCAGTACTTC. It translates to CASSQTTGFSLYEQYF.

This clonotype was seen more than once but under ten times. Sequence at one end of the junction differs from germline and may be a read error. The V and J genes are TRBV10-3 and TRBJ2-1; D ambiguous. Germline V lookup: CDR1 ENHRY, CDR2 SYGVKD. The CDR3 contains 17 residues. CDR3 residues: CAISEGPRISPYNERFF. In nucleotides, the CDR3 is TGTGCCATCAGTGAGGGACCTCGAATCTCTCCCTACAATGAGCGGTTCTTC.

This clonotype was counted at least ten times. The V and J genes are TRBV20-1 and TRBJ2-7; D not resolved. The CDR3 has 12 residues. Trimming shortened V by 0 bases and J by 3 bases, and 6 bases separated the two germline ends. Germline V gives CDR1 DFQATT, CDR2 SNEGSKA (reference sequence). The CDR3 loop reads CSARDSRYEQYF. CDR3 nucleotide sequence: TGCAGTGCTAGAGATAGCCGCTACGAGCAGTACTTC.

This clonotype was observed a few times. This chain connects TRBV6-2 or TRBV6-3 to TRBJ1-5; tentatively, D is TRBD1 (6 bases). This CDR3 comprises 16 residues. Trimming took off 5 bases at V and 7 bases at J, with 21 bases between the two ends. Per germline, CDR1 MNHEY and CDR2 SVGEGT. The CDR3 DNA sequence: TGTGCCAGCAGTCCCCAAACGGGGGGCGCAGGGCAGCCCCAGCATTTT. The encoded protein is CASSPQTGGAGQPQHF.

The chain joins TRBV20-1 to TRBJ2-1; 8 nucleotides match TRBD2. The CDR3 sequence is 15 residues long. Unmatched junction bases numbered 11, after V lost 5 bases and J lost 5 bases. Per the germline V gene, CDR1 is DFQATT and CDR2 is SNEGSKA (reference sequence). The CDR3 sequence: CSARAGLGTDNEQFF. The CDR3, as DNA: TGCAGTGCTCGAGCGGGACTAGGAACCGACAATGAGCAGTTCTTC.

This clonotype was recorded a few times. The rearrangement joins TRBV20-1 to TRBJ1-4, with 9 bases lining up with TRBD1. The trim removed 6 bases at V and 7 bases at J, leaving 6 bases unmatched. The germline gives CDR1 DFQATT, CDR2 SNEGSKA (reference sequence). The length of the CDR3 is 13 residues. CDR3 nucleotides: TGCAGTGCCAACCGGGACAGGGCTGAAAAACTGTTTTTT. Its translation is CSANRDRAEKLFF.

This clonotype has just a few counts. The chain is built from TRBV5-6 and TRBJ1-1, with D possibly TRBD1 on 6 matching bases. The V end was cut by 3 bases, the J end by 5 bases, with 14 bases between. CDR3 size: 14 residues. Looked up from germline, CDR1 is SGHDT and CDR2 is YYEEEE. This CDR3 is CASSSRHQGTEAFF. The CDR3 DNA sequence: TGTGCCAGCAGCTCGAGACATCAGGGGACTGAAGCTTTCTTT. Full variable domain (remainder filled in from reference TRBV5-6 and TRBJ1-1): DAGVTQSPTHLIKTRGQQVTLRCSPKSGHDTVSWYQQALGQGPQFIFQYYEEEERQRGNFPDRFSGHQFPNYSSELNVNALLLGDSALYLCASSSRHQGTEAFFGQGTRLTVV.

This clonotype was seen a handful of times. This chain uses TRBV12-3 or TRBV12-4 with TRBJ1-5, with a tentative D call TRBD1 (6 bases). The CDR3 loop spans 15 amino acids. V lost 6 bases to trimming and J lost 1 base, with 13 bases between them. The CDR3 DNA reads as TGTGCCAGCAGCTTACAGGGCATCAGCAATCAGCCCCAGCATTTT. Amino acid sequence: CASSLQGISNQPQHF.

The rearrangement joins TRBV2 to TRBJ2-3, with 7 bases aligning to TRBD1. Per the germline V gene, CDR1 is SNHLY and CDR2 is FYNNEI. The junction had 9 bases not matched to a gene; V was cut back by 10 bases and J by 2 bases. This CDR3 comprises 14 residues. DNA for the CDR3: TGTGCCACCGACCGACAGGGCGTCACAGATACGCAGTATTTT. This codes for CATDRQGVTDTQYF.

This clonotype turned up a few times. The chain employs TRBV7-2 and TRBJ2-7; perhaps TRBD1 as D (5 bases). V lost 4 bases, J lost 4 bases, and 8 bases lay in between. The CDR3 is 12 amino acids. Germline loops: CDR1 SGHTA, CDR2 FQGNSA. The CDR3 sequence: CASSSDIYEQYF. Here the CDR3 DNA reads TGTGCCAGCAGCTCGGACATTTACGAGCAGTACTTC.